This entry concerns a single TCR beta chain. Its target is unknown. The CDR3 is 16 amino acids. In germline, CDR1 is KGHSH, CDR2 LQKENI. Trimming took 2 bases from V and 2 from J, leaving 15 bases between them. The protocol was immunoSEQ multiplex PCR, while the TCRdb copy is restricted to in-frame clones and leaves out a portion. There are more than 65,000 clones in the sample; around 84% occur only once, and roughly a sixth lies in the top ten. The sample comes from a study of OX40 agonist ivuxolimab in advanced cancers. Overall study: Patients were dosed intravenously with ivuxolimab at 0.01 to 10 mg/kg every 2 weeks. Aged about 20 to 80 with a mean of about 60 years, they were 82.7% male. Notes on the study in general: Clonal expansion by week 6 occurred in CD4+ and CD8+ blood T cells (at 0.1 to 3.0 mg/kg).

Sequenced material: CD4+ or CD8+ T cells sorted from blood, taken in a trial of the OX40 agonist ivuxolimab. This sequence originates from an adult with an advanced solid tumor such as melanoma, head and neck, liver or kidney cancer. The chain carries TRBV18 and TRBJ1-2, with D perhaps matching TRBD1 (5 bases). CDR3 sequence (DNA): TGTGCCAGCTCACCAGAACACGGGGCTCGGAACTATGGCTACACCTTC. It specifies CASSPEHGARNYGYTF.